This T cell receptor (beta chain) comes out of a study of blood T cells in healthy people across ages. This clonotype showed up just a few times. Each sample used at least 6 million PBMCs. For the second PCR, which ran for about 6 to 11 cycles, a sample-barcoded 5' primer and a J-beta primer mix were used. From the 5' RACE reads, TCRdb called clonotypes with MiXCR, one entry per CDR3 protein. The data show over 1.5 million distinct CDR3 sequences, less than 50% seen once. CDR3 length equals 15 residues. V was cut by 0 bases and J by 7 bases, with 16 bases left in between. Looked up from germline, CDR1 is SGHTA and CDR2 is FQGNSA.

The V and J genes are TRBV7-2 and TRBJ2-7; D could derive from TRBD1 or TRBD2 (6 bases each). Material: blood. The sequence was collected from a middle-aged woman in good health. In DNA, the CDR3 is TGTGCCAGCAGCTTAGCACCGGGGGCCGCACGGGAGCAGTACTTC. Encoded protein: CASSLAPGAAREQYF.